Described below is a single T cell receptor beta chain sequence and its context. V trimming: 2 bases; J trimming: 6 bases; junction bases outside the gene matches: 8. The CDR3 length is 14 residues. Germline V gene sequence: CDR1 SGHNT, CDR2 YYREEE (reference sequence). The table came from immunoSEQ multiplex PCR; TCRdb's copy has only in-frame clones and leaves some out. This table holds tens of thousands of clones, 91% found once. This sample stems from a study of control samples from healthy donors and cancer patients. This receptor was identified in a man aged 25-45 years in good health. Source material: blood. The rearrangement uses TRBV5-4 and TRBJ2-7, with 7 bases that match TRBD2. CDR3 region: CASSFGLEYLEQYF. The CDR3 nucleotides read TGTGCCAGCAGCTTCGGACTAGAATACCTCGAGCAGTACTTC.